These T cell receptor beta chains were read from a single sample in a study of post-analysis software for immune sequencing data. Each CDR3 protein gets one entry after TCRdb re-called the PCR reads with MiXCR. The top ten hold just under 5% of the sample, which has fewer than 850,000 distinct CDR3 sequences, under 60% seen once. The sequencing input was blood. All receptors come from a girl aged 10 to 17 with multiple sclerosis. Both conserved end residues are part of each CDR3. Fields, in order: D gene, V gene, CDR3 length, clone size, J gene, CDR3 DNA, CDR3 protein. D genes are given only for firm matches. Expanded clones get a size class; other rows say once, few or many, or leave the size out.

D gene: NA; V gene: TRBV15; CDR3 length: 13; clone size: NA; J gene: TRBJ2-1; CDR3 DNA: TGTGCCACCGGAGAGGGAACCTACAATGAGCAGTTCTTC; CDR3 protein: CATGEGTYNEQFF
D gene: NA; V gene: TRBV6-1; CDR3 length: 14; clone size: NA; J gene: TRBJ1-2; CDR3 DNA: TGTGCCAGCAGTGAAGCTGAGACTAACTATGGCTACACCTTC; CDR3 protein: CASSEAETNYGYTF
D gene: NA; V gene: TRBV24-1; CDR3 length: 12; clone size: NA; J gene: TRBJ1-2; CDR3 DNA: TGTGCCACCAGTGATTTACGATATGGCTACACCTTC; CDR3 protein: CATSDLRYGYTF
D gene: TRBD1; V gene: TRBV12-3/TRBV12-4; CDR3 length: 15; clone size: few; J gene: TRBJ1-1; CDR3 DNA: TGTGCCAGCAGCTCCTATGGACAGGGGGGCACTGAAGCTTTCTTT; CDR3 protein: CASSSYGQGGTEAFF
D gene: NA; V gene: TRBV5-5; CDR3 length: 14; clone size: NA; J gene: TRBJ2-5; CDR3 DNA: TGTGCCAGCAGCTTGAAGTTCCATCAAGAGACCCAGTACTTC; CDR3 protein: CASSLKFHQETQYF
D gene: TRBD2; V gene: TRBV20-1; CDR3 length: 16; clone size: few; J gene: TRBJ2-2; CDR3 DNA: TGCAGTGCTAGTTTGCTAGCGGGGCTGAACACCGGGGAGCTGTTTTTT; CDR3 protein: CSASLLAGLNTGELFF
D gene: NA; V gene: TRBV30; CDR3 length: 13; clone size: NA; J gene: TRBJ2-3; CDR3 DNA: TGTGCCTGGAGTGCTGTCCGAACAGATACGCAGTATTTT; CDR3 protein: CAWSAVRTDTQYF
D gene: TRBD2; V gene: TRBV3-1; CDR3 length: 15; clone size: few; J gene: TRBJ2-7; CDR3 DNA: TGTGCCAGCACTAAGGCGGGAGTAATCCCCTACGAGCAGTACTTC; CDR3 protein: CASTKAGVIPYEQYF
D gene: NA; V gene: TRBV7-3; CDR3 length: 14; clone size: NA; J gene: TRBJ1-1; CDR3 DNA: TGTGCCAGCAGCTCATTTCCGGGACACGCTGAAGCTTTCTTT; CDR3 protein: CASSSFPGHAEAFF
D gene: TRBD2; V gene: TRBV7-3; CDR3 length: 14; clone size: few; J gene: TRBJ2-1; CDR3 DNA: TGTGCCAGCAGCTACCGCGGACTAGCGAGTGAGCAGTTCTTC; CDR3 protein: CASSYRGLASEQFF
D gene: NA; V gene: TRBV11-2; CDR3 length: 15; clone size: NA; J gene: TRBJ1-2; CDR3 DNA: TGTGCCAGCAGCTTAGCAATTGATCCTAACTATGGCTACACCTTC; CDR3 protein: CASSLAIDPNYGYTF
D gene: NA; V gene: TRBV5-1; CDR3 length: 11; clone size: few; J gene: TRBJ2-7; CDR3 DNA: TGCGCCAGCAGCTCTGGCCTGGGGCAGTACTTC; CDR3 protein: CASSSGLGQYF
D gene: NA; V gene: TRBV11-2; CDR3 length: 14; clone size: NA; J gene: TRBJ1-4; CDR3 DNA: TGTGCCAGCAGCTTATTCCAGACTAATGAAAAACTGTTTTTT; CDR3 protein: CASSLFQTNEKLFF
D gene: NA; V gene: TRBV4-2; CDR3 length: 14; clone size: NA; J gene: TRBJ1-2; CDR3 DNA: TGTGCCAGCAGCCGCCGGGACGGACCCTGTGGCTACACCTTC; CDR3 protein: CASSRRDGPCGYTF
D gene: NA; V gene: TRBV15; CDR3 length: 16; clone size: few; J gene: TRBJ2-1; CDR3 DNA: TGTGCCACCAGCAGTCCTTTAGTAGCCCTCTACAATGAGCAGTTCTTC; CDR3 protein: CATSSPLVALYNEQFF
D gene: TRBD2; V gene: TRBV29-1; CDR3 length: 14; clone size: NA; J gene: TRBJ2-7; CDR3 DNA: TGCAGCGTGGGGGGGGGAACTAGCTCCTACGAGCAGTACTTC; CDR3 protein: CSVGGGTSSYEQYF
D gene: TRBD1; V gene: TRBV20-1; CDR3 length: 15; clone size: few; J gene: TRBJ2-5; CDR3 DNA: TGCAGTGCTAGAGATATAGGGACAGGGGAAGAGACCCAGTACTTC; CDR3 protein: CSARDIGTGEETQYF
D gene: NA; V gene: TRBV6-5; CDR3 length: 14; clone size: few; J gene: TRBJ2-5; CDR3 DNA: TGTGCCAGCAGCTTACAGGGCCGTCAAGAGACCCAGTACTTC; CDR3 protein: CASSLQGRQETQYF
D gene: NA; V gene: TRBV5-6; CDR3 length: 11; clone size: NA; J gene: TRBJ2-1; CDR3 DNA: TGTGCCAGCAGCCGGAGCAATGAGCAGTTCTTC; CDR3 protein: CASSRSNEQFF
D gene: TRBD2; V gene: TRBV6-5; CDR3 length: 22; clone size: few; J gene: TRBJ2-5; CDR3 DNA: TGTGCCAGCAGTTACTCGTTTAGGCCGACTAGCGGGAGTAGGAGGGGCCAAGAGACCCAGTACTTC; CDR3 protein: CASSYSFRPTSGSRRGQETQYF
D gene: TRBD1; V gene: TRBV7-9; CDR3 length: 17; clone size: once; J gene: TRBJ2-5; CDR3 DNA: TGTGCCAGCAGCCAGAGGTGGATCGACAGGGTCAATGAGACCCAGTACTTC; CDR3 protein: CASSQRWIDRVNETQYF
D gene: NA; V gene: TRBV15; CDR3 length: 16; clone size: NA; J gene: TRBJ1-5; CDR3 DNA: TGTGCCACCAGCAGAGATGGGGGGTATAGCAATCAGCCCCAGCATTTT; CDR3 protein: CATSRDGGYSNQPQHF
D gene: TRBD2; V gene: TRBV5-6; CDR3 length: 15; clone size: NA; J gene: TRBJ2-7; CDR3 DNA: TGTGCCAGCAGCCGCGGACTAGCGGGAGACCACGAGCAGTACTTC; CDR3 protein: CASSRGLAGDHEQYF
D gene: TRBD1; V gene: TRBV6-2/TRBV6-3; CDR3 length: 19; clone size: NA; J gene: TRBJ2-6; CDR3 DNA: TGTGCCAGCAGTTTCGCCCCGGGACAGGGGTTCGCTGGGGCCAACGTCCTGACTTTC; CDR3 protein: CASSFAPGQGFAGANVLTF
D gene: TRBD1; V gene: TRBV28; CDR3 length: 17; clone size: NA; J gene: TRBJ2-5; CDR3 DNA: TGTGCCAGCAGTTTATTTTCCAGGGGGCGCTTTCCAGAGACCCAGTACTTC; CDR3 protein: CASSLFSRGRFPETQYF
D gene: NA; V gene: TRBV21-1; CDR3 length: 20; clone size: NA; J gene: TRBJ2-6; CDR3 DNA: TGTGCCAGCAGCAAGGTCTGCCGGGGACAGCCCCACTCTGGGGCCAACGTCCTGACTTTC; CDR3 protein: CASSKVCRGQPHSGANVLTF
D gene: TRBD2; V gene: TRBV4-1; CDR3 length: 18; clone size: once; J gene: TRBJ2-1; CDR3 DNA: TGCGCCAGCAGCCAAGAGGAGACTAGCGGGAGGGATTACAATGAGCAGTTCTTC; CDR3 protein: CASSQEETSGRDYNEQFF
D gene: NA; V gene: TRBV18; CDR3 length: 16; clone size: many; J gene: TRBJ2-2; CDR3 DNA: TGTGCCAGCTCACCCCTGGCAGGGGCGAACACCGGGGAGCTGTTTTTT; CDR3 protein: CASSPLAGANTGELFF
D gene: TRBD1; V gene: TRBV12-3/TRBV12-4; CDR3 length: 19; clone size: NA; J gene: TRBJ2-7; CDR3 DNA: TGTGCCAGCAGCGGACAGGGGAGGGGGGGAGCCTCCTTCTCCTACGAGCAGTACTTC; CDR3 protein: CASSGQGRGGASFSYEQYF
D gene: TRBD1; V gene: TRBV27; CDR3 length: 18; clone size: few; J gene: TRBJ2-3; CDR3 DNA: TGTGCCAGCAGGCGCTATATCACAGGGGCGCTTAACACAGATACGCAGTATTTT; CDR3 protein: CASRRYITGALNTDTQYF
D gene: NA; V gene: TRBV5-1; CDR3 length: 17; clone size: NA; J gene: TRBJ2-4; CDR3 DNA: TGCGCCAGCAGCTCCCTAGGCAGCCCTATAGCCAAAAACATTCAGCACTTC; CDR3 protein: CASSSLGSPIAKNIQHF
D gene: TRBD2; V gene: TRBV7-9; CDR3 length: 19; clone size: few; J gene: TRBJ2-1; CDR3 DNA: TGTGCCAGCAGTAGAACAGGGGCAGCGGGAGGGCCCCACGACAATGAGCAGTTCTTC; CDR3 protein: CASSRTGAAGGPHDNEQFF
D gene: NA; V gene: TRBV15; CDR3 length: 14; clone size: NA; J gene: TRBJ2-1; CDR3 DNA: TGTGCCACTAGCCCGGGGCTATCAGGCAATGAGCAGTTCTTC; CDR3 protein: CATSPGLSGNEQFF
D gene: NA; V gene: TRBV10-2; CDR3 length: 13; clone size: many; J gene: TRBJ2-7; CDR3 DNA: TGCGCCAGCAGTGAGTACAGAACTTACGAGCAGTACTTC; CDR3 protein: CASSEYRTYEQYF
D gene: NA; V gene: TRBV12-3/TRBV12-4; CDR3 length: 15; clone size: few; J gene: TRBJ1-2; CDR3 DNA: TGTGCCAGCAGTTTAGGCGGCGGAACTAACTATGGCTACACCTTC; CDR3 protein: CASSLGGGTNYGYTF
D gene: TRBD1; V gene: TRBV25-1; CDR3 length: 14; clone size: few; J gene: TRBJ2-7; CDR3 DNA: TGTGCCAGCAGTAAACCGGGACAGTCCTACGAGCAGTACTTC; CDR3 protein: CASSKPGQSYEQYF
D gene: TRBD2; V gene: TRBV2; CDR3 length: 15; clone size: few; J gene: TRBJ2-7; CDR3 DNA: TGTGCCAGCACACCACTAGCGGGAGCCCCCTACGAGCAGTACTTC; CDR3 protein: CASTPLAGAPYEQYF
D gene: NA; V gene: TRBV20-1; CDR3 length: 12; clone size: few; J gene: TRBJ1-1; CDR3 DNA: TGCAGTGCTAGGCCGGGGCCGTGGGAAGCTTTCTTT; CDR3 protein: CSARPGPWEAFF
D gene: TRBD1; V gene: TRBV7-8; CDR3 length: 16; clone size: NA; J gene: TRBJ1-6; CDR3 DNA: TGTGCCAGCAGCTTCTCCTTGGGACAGGGAGATTCACCCCTCCACTTT; CDR3 protein: CASSFSLGQGDSPLHF
D gene: NA; V gene: TRBV13; CDR3 length: 13; clone size: NA; J gene: TRBJ2-3; CDR3 DNA: TGTGCCAGCAGCCCCGACGGTCTGGATACGCAGTATTTT; CDR3 protein: CASSPDGLDTQYF
D gene: TRBD2; V gene: TRBV7-8; CDR3 length: 18; clone size: NA; J gene: TRBJ2-2; CDR3 DNA: TGTGCCAGCAGCTTAGGACTAGCGGGGCCCACGAACACCGGGGAGCTGTTTTTT; CDR3 protein: CASSLGLAGPTNTGELFF